This TCR beta chain stems from a study of blood T cell repertoires in COVID-19. In the study overall: Samples taken during acute and convalescent COVID-19 were collected in the United States, Italy and Spain.

Donors in Cohort 3 who had recovered were those with two negative PCRs, healthcare professional clearance, or resolution of their symptoms. This clone was seen just once. With 1 base removed from V and 7 bases from J, the gap between germline ends came to 8 bases. This CDR3 has 13 amino acids. CDR1 SEHNR and CDR2 FQNEAQ come from the germline V gene (reference sequence). The method was immunoSEQ multiplex PCR; TCRdb's version includes in-frame clones alone and lacks a portion of them. The sample carries some 300,000 clones, 70% to 90% recorded once. The source of this sequence is a woman in her 30s who had recovered from COVID-19. The sample was PBMCs or T cells enriched from blood (not recorded which). V gene TRBV7-9 combines with J gene TRBJ1-5, with D perhaps matching TRBD1 (5 bases). CDR3 nucleotide sequence: TGTGCCAGCAGCTTAGAGGAGGGGCAGCCCCAGCATTTT. The encoded protein is CASSLEEGQPQHF.